The clone carrying this T cell receptor (beta chain) showed up many times. Individual cDNA molecules in this library carried unique molecular identifiers. TCRdb re-called the RACE reads with MiXCR, one entry per CDR3 protein. The sample lists tens of thousands of distinct CDR3 sequences; approximately 4% were seen once. The sample belongs to a study of human T cells and chemical hapten exposure. Time point of the sample: healthy volunteer bleed at 6 weeks. Whole blood that had not been fractionated was the source of extracted total RNA. This CDR3 is built from 15 residues. The germline gives CDR1 SGDLS, CDR2 YYNGEE. With 0 bases removed from V and 4 bases from J, the gap between germline ends came to 8 bases.

Material for sequencing was whole blood. The chain recombines TRBV9 with TRBJ2-6, with D uncertain. The clonotype was recovered from a human donor in good health. Some clones in this sample may be carry-over from other donors' samples. The CDR3 protein is CASSVDGWGANVLTF. The DNA of the CDR3 is TGTGCCAGCAGCGTAGATGGGTGGGGGGCCAACGTCCTGACTTTC.